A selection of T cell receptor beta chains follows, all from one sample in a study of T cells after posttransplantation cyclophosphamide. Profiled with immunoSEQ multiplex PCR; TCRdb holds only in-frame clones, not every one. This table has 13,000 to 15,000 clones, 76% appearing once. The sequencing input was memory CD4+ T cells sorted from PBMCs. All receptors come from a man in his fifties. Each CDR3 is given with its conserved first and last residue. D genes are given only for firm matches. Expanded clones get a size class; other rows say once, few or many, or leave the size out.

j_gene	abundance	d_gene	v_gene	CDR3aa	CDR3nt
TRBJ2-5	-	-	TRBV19	CASSSGKTQYF	TGTGCCAGTAGTAGCGGAAAGACCCAGTACTTC
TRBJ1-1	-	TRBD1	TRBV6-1	CASTEQGLSNTEAFF	TGTGCCAGCACCGAACAGGGGCTGTCAAACACTGAAGCTTTCTTT
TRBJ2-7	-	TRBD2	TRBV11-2	CASSLTLTGTRVHEQYF	TGTGCCAGCAGCCTCACCCTTACAGGGACTAGGGTCCACGAGCAGTACTTC
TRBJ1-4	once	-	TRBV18	CASSPPLKTGGNEKLFF	TGTGCCAGCTCACCACCCTTAAAGACAGGAGGTAATGAAAAACTGTTTTTT
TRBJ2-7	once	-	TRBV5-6	CASSGTLELLGEQYF	TGTGCCAGCAGCGGGACTCTCGAATTGTTGGGCGAGCAGTACTTC
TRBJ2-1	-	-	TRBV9	CASSVGGDSYNEQFF	TGTGCCAGCAGCGTAGGCGGGGACTCCTACAATGAGCAGTTCTTC
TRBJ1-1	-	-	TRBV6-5	CASSYSRAGDEAFF	TGTGCCAGCAGTTACTCGAGGGCAGGAGATGAAGCTTTCTTT
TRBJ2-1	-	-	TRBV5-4	CASSFHSEQFF	TGTGCCAGCAGCTTTCACAGTGAGCAGTTCTTC
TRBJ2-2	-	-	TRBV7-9	CASSLQGGGDTGELFF	TGTGCCAGCAGCTTACAGGGCGGAGGGGACACCGGGGAGCTGTTTTTT
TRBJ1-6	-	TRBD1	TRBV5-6	CASSGQARSSPLHF	TGTGCCAGCAGCGGACAGGCCAGGAGTTCACCCCTCCACTTT
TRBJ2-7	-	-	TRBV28	CASSSPGTPSYEQYF	TGTGCCAGCTCATCCCCCGGGACTCCCTCCTACGAGCAGTACTTC
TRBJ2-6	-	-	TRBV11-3	CASSFGSLSVLTF	TGTGCCAGCAGCTTCGGGTCCTTATCAGTCCTGACTTTC
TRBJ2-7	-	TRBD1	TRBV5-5	CASSQTGDYEQYF	TGTGCCAGCAGCCAGACAGGGGACTACGAGCAGTACTTC
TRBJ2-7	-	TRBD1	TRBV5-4	CASSAPGQGPYEQYF	TGTGCCAGCAGCGCGCCGGGACAGGGCCCTTACGAGCAGTACTTC
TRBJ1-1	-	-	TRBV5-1	CASSLGWSLNTEAFF	TGCGCCAGCAGCTTGGGGTGGAGTTTGAACACTGAAGCTTTCTTT
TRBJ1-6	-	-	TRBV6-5	CASTTVNSPLHF	TGTGCCAGCACGACAGTTAATTCACCCCTCCACTTT
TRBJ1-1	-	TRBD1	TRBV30	CACTRRQGIMNTEAFF	TGTGCCTGTACTCGCCGACAGGGAATAATGAACACTGAAGCTTTCTTT
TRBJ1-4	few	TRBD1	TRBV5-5	CASSSTGDRGEKLFF	TGTGCCAGCAGCTCCACAGGGGACCGGGGTGAAAAACTGTTTTTT
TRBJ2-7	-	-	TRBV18	CASSRPTVSSYEQYF	TGTGCCAGCTCACGACCGACTGTTAGCTCCTACGAGCAGTACTTC
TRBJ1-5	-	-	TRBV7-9	CASGPDSVNQPQHF	TGTGCCAGCGGTCCCGACAGTGTCAATCAGCCCCAGCATTTT
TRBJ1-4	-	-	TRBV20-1	CSAGYREKLFF	TGCAGTGCTGGTTACAGGGAAAAACTGTTTTTT
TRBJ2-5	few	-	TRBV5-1	CASSLAPLAMETQYF	TGCGCCAGCAGCTTGGCACCGCTAGCGATGGAGACCCAGTACTTC
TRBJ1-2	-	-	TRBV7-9	CASDLGSGYGYTF	TGTGCCAGCGACCTGGGGAGCGGCTATGGCTACACCTTC
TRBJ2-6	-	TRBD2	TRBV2	CASLGGFAGANVLTF	TGTGCCAGCTTGGGGGGGTTCGCCGGGGCCAACGTCCTGACTTTC
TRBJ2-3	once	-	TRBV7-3	CASKRTVSTDTQYF	TGTGCCAGCAAACGGACAGTAAGCACAGATACGCAGTATTTT
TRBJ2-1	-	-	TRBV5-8	CASRRTALNEQFF	TGTGCCAGCAGGCGGACAGCCTTAAATGAGCAGTTCTTC
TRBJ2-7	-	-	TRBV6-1	CASSENGPYEQYF	TGTGCCAGCAGTGAGAATGGCCCCTACGAGCAGTACTTC